This T cell receptor (beta chain) stems from a study of T cell changes during pregnancy in multiple sclerosis. This table comes from immunoSEQ multiplex PCR, and its TCRdb copy is limited to in-frame clones, with some not included. The repertoire holds some 80,000 clones, with 90% to 95% as singletons. The clonotype originates from a female donor with multiple sclerosis, enrolled in a pregnancy study. The sequences come from peripheral blood, collected in the second trimester of pregnancy.

In nucleotides, the CDR3 is TGCGCCAGCAGCCAGGCCGACAGTAACTATGGCTACACCTTC. This gives the protein CASSQADSNYGYTF. This rearrangement joins TRBV4-1 to TRBJ1-2, with D maybe TRBD1 (5 bases). V shed 3 bases and J shed 1 base, with 9 bases lying between them. This CDR3 is built from 14 residues. The V gene's germline CDR1 is MGHRA and CDR2 YSYEKL.